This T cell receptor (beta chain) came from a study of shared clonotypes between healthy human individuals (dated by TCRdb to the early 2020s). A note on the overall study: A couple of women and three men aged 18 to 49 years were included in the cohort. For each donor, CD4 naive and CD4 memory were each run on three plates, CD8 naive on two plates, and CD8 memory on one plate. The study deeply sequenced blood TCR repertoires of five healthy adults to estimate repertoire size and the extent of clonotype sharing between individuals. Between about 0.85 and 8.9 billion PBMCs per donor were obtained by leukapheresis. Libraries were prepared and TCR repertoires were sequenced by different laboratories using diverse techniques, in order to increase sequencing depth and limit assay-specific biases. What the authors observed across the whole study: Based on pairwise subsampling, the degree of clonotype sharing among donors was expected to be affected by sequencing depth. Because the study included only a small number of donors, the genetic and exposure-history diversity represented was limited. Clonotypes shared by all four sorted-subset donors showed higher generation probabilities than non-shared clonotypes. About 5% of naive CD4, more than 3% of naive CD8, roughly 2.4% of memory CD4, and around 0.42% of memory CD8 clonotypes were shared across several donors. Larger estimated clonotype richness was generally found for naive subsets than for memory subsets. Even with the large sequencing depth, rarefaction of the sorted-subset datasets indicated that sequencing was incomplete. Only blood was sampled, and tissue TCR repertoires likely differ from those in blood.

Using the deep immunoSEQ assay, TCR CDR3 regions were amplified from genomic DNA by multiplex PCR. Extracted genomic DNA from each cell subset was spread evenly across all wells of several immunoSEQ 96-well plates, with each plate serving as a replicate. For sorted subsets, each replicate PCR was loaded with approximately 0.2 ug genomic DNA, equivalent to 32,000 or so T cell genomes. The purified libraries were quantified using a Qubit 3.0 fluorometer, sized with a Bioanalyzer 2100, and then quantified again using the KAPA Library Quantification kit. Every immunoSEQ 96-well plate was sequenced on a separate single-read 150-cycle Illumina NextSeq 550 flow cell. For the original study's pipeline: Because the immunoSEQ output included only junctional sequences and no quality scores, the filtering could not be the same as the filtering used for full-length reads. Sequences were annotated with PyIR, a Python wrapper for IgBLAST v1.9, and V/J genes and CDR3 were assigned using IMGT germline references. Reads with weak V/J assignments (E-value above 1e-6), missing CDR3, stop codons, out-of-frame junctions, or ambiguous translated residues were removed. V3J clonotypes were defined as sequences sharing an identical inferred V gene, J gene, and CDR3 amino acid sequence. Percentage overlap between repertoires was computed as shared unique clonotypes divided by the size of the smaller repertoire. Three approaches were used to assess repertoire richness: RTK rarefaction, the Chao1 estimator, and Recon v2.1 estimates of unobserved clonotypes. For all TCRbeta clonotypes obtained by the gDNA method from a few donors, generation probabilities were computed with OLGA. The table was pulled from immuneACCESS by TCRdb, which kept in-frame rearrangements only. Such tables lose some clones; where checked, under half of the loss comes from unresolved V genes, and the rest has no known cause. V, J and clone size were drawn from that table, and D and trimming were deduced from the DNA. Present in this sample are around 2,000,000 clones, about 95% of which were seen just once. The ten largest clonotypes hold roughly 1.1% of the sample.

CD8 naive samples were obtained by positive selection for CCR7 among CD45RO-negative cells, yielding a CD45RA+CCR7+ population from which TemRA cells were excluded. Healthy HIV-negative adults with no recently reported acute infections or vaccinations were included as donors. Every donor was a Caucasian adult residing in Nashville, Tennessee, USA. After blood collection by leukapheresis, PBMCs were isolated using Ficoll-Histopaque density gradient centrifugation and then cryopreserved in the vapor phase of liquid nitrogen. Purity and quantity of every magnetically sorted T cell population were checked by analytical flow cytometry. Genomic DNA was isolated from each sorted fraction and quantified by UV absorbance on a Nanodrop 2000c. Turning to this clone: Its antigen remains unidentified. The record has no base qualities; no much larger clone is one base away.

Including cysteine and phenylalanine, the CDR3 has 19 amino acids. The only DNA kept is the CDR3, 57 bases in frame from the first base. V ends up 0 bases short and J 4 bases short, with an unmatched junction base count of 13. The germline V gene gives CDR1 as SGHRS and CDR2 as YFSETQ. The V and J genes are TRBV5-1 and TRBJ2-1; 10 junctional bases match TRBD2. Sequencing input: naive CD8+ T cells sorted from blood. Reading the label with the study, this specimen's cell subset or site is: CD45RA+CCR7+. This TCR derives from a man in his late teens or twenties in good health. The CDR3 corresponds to CASSLGLAGEVEEYNEQFF. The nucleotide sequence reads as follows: TGCGCCAGCAGCTTGGGGCTAGCGGGAGAGGTAGAGGAGTACAATGAGCAGTTCTTC.